This T cell receptor beta chain was retrieved from a study of T cells after yellow fever vaccination (dated by TCRdb to between 2018 and 2021). Some background on the complete study: The SMART-Seq v4 Ultra Low Input RNA kit was used to prepare libraries from fractions with low cell numbers. To follow T-cell clones before and after primary and booster YFV17D yellow fever vaccination, bulk TCR alpha and beta repertoires were sequenced over time. Two healthy male donors, one aged 18 to 30 and one aged 30 to 40 years, made up the cohort. Blood was drawn at multiple timepoints before and after primary and secondary immunization, with bulk PBMC replicates and cell subsets isolated.

The data were produced on an Illumina NovaSeq 6000. Synthesis of TCR cDNA relied on 5'RACE template switching, a step that introduced a universal primer site along with unique molecular identifiers. Priming of cDNA synthesis was performed from both the TCR alpha and TCR beta constant segments. Libraries were amplified in two PCR steps, with sample barcodes and sequencing adapters added in the second step. Sequencing of libraries was performed on Illumina HiSeq 2500 (2x100 bp) or NovaSeq (2x150 bp). In the source study's methods: Reads were demultiplexed and collapsed into UMI consensus sequences with MIGEC, and V(D)J alignment was performed with MiXCR. Using edgeR on replicate PBMC samples, clonotypes were called vaccine-responding if FDR was below 0.01 and the log2 fold change was above 5 up to day 15. Each bulk clonotype received a CD4 or CD8 identity based on whether the sequenced CD4 or CD8 repertoire contained that clonotype at higher abundance. TCRdb reworked the public reads: Q25 trimming with fastp, MiXCR clone assembly, productive beta chains retained. Rows are unified per CDR3 protein, each entry keeping the most common DNA and genes. V and J calls and clone size were set by TCRdb, not the authors. The sample data list some 320,000 distinct CDR3 sequences, and approximately 4% of these were observed just once. The top ten clones comprise around 23% of the sample.

The study at large found these results: Most clones expanded after primary vaccination (about 95% of CD4 and around nine tenths of CD8) were re-detected after the booster, suggesting that broad memory maintenance occurred. Compared with the primary T-cell response, the secondary T-cell response was weaker but faster, peaking on day 5 rather than day 15. Because only two donors were included in the study, the extent to which the findings can be generalized is limited. A small fraction of clonotypes appeared in both the CD4 and CD8 compartments, likely as a result of convergent recombination. FACS-sorted repertoires could contain abundant contaminating clonotypes from the bulk population, so computational filtering was required.

Measured from the cysteine to the phenylalanine, the CDR3 is 15 residues long. This entry keeps only the CDR3 DNA: 45 bases, framed from base 1. As encoded in the germline V gene, CDR1 is LGHNA while CDR2 is YNFKEQ. Germline trimming: 3 bases from V, 1 base from J; junction bases outside gene matches: 3. On this clonotype itself: Its target antigen remains unknown. Nothing much larger sits one base from this clone, and base qualities are not available.

What the treatment or condition label conveys for this sample: live attenuated yellow fever vaccine strain. At each blood-draw timepoint, two biological replicates of bulk PBMCs were collected. A standard Ficoll-Paque protocol was used to isolate PBMCs from peripheral blood. TriZol was used to extract RNA from bulk PBMCs, CD4 and CD8 fractions, and dextramer-positive and dextramer-negative fractions. The rearranged segments are TRBV4-2 and TRBJ1-1, and 9 junction bases match TRBD1. The sample in question was PBMCs, obtained 5 days after the yellow fever booster vaccination. This sequence was found in a young man who received the YFV17D yellow fever vaccine. In nucleotide form, the sequence is TGTGCCAGCAGCCAGGGACAGGGAGGGAACACTGAAGCTTTCTTT. Its protein is CASSQGQGGNTEAFF.